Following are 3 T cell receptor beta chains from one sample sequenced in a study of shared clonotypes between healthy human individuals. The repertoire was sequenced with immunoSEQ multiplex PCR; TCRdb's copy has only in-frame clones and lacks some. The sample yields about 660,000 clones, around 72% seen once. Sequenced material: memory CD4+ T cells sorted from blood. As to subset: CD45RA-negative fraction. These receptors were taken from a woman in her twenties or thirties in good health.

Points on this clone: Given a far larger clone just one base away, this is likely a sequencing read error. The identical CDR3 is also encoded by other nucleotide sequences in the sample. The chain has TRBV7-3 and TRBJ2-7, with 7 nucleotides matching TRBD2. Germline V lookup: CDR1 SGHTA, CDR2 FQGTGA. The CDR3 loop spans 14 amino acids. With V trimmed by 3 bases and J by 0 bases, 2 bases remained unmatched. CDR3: CASSLQRDSYEQYF. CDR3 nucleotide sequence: TGTGCCAGCAGCTTGCAGCGGGACTCCTACGAGCAGTACTTC.

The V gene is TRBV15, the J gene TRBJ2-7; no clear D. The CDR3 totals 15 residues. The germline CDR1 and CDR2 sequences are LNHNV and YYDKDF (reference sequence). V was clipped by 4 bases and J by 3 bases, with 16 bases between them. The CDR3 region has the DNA TGTGCCACCAGCAAGTTAGGGCTGGGAATCTACGAGCAGTACTTC. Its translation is CATSKLGLGIYEQYF.

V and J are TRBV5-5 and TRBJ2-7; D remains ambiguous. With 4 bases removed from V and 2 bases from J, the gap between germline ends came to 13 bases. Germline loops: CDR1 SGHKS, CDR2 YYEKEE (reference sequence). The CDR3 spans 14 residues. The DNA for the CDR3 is TGTGCCAGCAGCCCGGACCCGAGCCCCTACGAGCAGTACTTC. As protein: CASSPDPSPYEQYF.